A single sample gave rise to the 31 T cell receptor beta chains below, sequenced in a study of Ad26.COV2.S vaccination and SARS-CoV-2 variants. The treatment: around 19 received Ad26.COV2.S at low or high dose, single or two shots; roughly five received placebo; per-sample allocation not given. Collection of samples fell on day 63 after the first vaccine or placebo injection. TCRdb's table, derived via immunoSEQ multiplex PCR, lists solely in-frame clones and lacks some. Of around 340,000 clones in the sample, 86% were seen once. The sample was peripheral blood, taken in a trial of Ad26.COV2.S vaccine versus placebo. The source of these receptors is a person aged 18-65 years who received the Ad26.COV2.S COVID-19 vaccine or a placebo.

The J gene is TRBJ1-1, the V gene TRBV6-5, with D possibly being TRBD1 (5 bases). The CDR3 is 15 residues long. V lost 8 bases and J lost 1, with 17 bases in between. Germline V gives CDR1 MNHEY, CDR2 SVGAGI. The CDR3 DNA reads TGTGCCAGCGCCCTAAGTGGGGGAGGGAACACTGAAGCTTTCTTT. It encodes CASALSGGGNTEAFF.

The chain joins TRBV18 to TRBJ1-2; tentative D call: TRBD1 (5 bases). Trimming took off 3 bases at V and 2 bases at J, with 16 bases between the two ends. Looked up from germline, CDR1 is KGHSH and CDR2 is LQKENI. The CDR3 is 16 residues long. CDR3 nucleotide sequence: TGTGCCAGCTCACCGCCCCGACAGACGCCAAACTATGGCTACACCTTC. It specifies CASSPPRQTPNYGYTF.

The chain joins TRBV3-1 (or the pseudogene TRBV3-2) to TRBJ2-2; D might be TRBD2 (5 bases). The V and J ends lost 1 base and 5 bases respectively, with 8 bases between them. The CDR3 totals 14 residues. Germline values: CDR1 LGHDT, CDR2 YNNKEL (reference sequence). The CDR3 nucleotides are TGTGCCAGCAGCCAAGTGAGGAGGACCGGGGAGCTGTTTTTT. Its translation: CASSQVRRTGELFF.

J is TRBJ2-3 and V is TRBV7-3; D is perhaps TRBD2 (5 bases). The V end lost 4 bases, the J end lost 4 bases, and 18 bases lay between the germline ends. The germline V gene has CDR1 SGHTA and CDR2 FQGTGA. The CDR3 length is 16 residues. The DNA for the CDR3 is TGTGCCAGCAGCTCCGGGCTGGGCGGGTTGGCAGATACGCAGTATTTT. Translated, it gives CASSSGLGGLADTQYF.

J is TRBJ1-1 and V is TRBV19, with a possible D match to TRBD1 (5 bases). Germline V lookup: CDR1 LNHDA, CDR2 SQIVND (reference sequence). This CDR3 spans 13 amino acids. Trimming stripped 3 bases from V and 8 bases from J, with 13 bases between. As DNA, the CDR3 is TGTGCCAGTAGTATCAGACAGCGTCAAGAAGCTTTCTTT. Its protein is CASSIRQRQEAFF.

The chain links TRBV27 to TRBJ1-4; D unclear. The CDR3 sequence is 12 residues long. Germline V gene sequence: CDR1 MNHEY, CDR2 SMNVEV (reference sequence). V shed 5 bases and J shed 8 bases, with 9 bases lying between them. This CDR3 reads CASSPRGEKLFF. In DNA, the CDR3 is TGTGCCAGCAGTCCCCGCGGGGAAAAACTGTTTTTT.

The chain is built from TRBV18 and TRBJ2-7; 12 nucleotides match TRBD1. The CDR3 consists of 15 residues. Germline CDR1 and CDR2: KGHSH and LQKENI. V was clipped by 3 bases and J by 3 bases; unmatched bases: 3. The CDR3 loop is CASSPGTGGFYEQYF. CDR3 in DNA: TGTGCCAGCTCACCGGGGACAGGGGGCTTCTACGAGCAGTACTTC.

The rearrangement uses TRBV28 and TRBJ2-1, with 14 bases that match TRBD2. The V segment lost 4 bases and the J segment 4 bases; nucleotides outside the gene matches: 9. The CDR3 contains 18 residues. Germline V gene sequence: CDR1 MDHEN, CDR2 SYDVKM. CDR3 sequence: CASSYGTSGGIPYNEQFF. CDR3 bases: TGTGCCAGCAGTTACGGGACTAGCGGGGGCATACCATACAATGAGCAGTTCTTC.

The rearrangement links TRBV19 to TRBJ1-5; the match to TRBD1 covers 8 bases. V lost 4 bases, J lost 0 bases, and 8 bases stayed unmatched. CDR3 size: 17 residues. CDR1 is LNHDA and CDR2 is SQIVND in the germline V gene (reference sequence). CDR3 loop: CASSKGSGGLSNQPQHF. The CDR3 nucleotides are TGTGCCAGTAGTAAGGGATCAGGGGGCCTTAGCAATCAGCCCCAGCATTTT.

The V gene is TRBV5-1, the J gene TRBJ1-3; D gene ambiguous. Per the germline V gene, CDR1 is SGHRS and CDR2 is YFSETQ. The CDR3 runs 15 residues. Between the trimmed V and J ends, which lost 0 bases and 0 bases, there was a span of 7 bases. Here the CDR3 reads CASSLAQNSGNTIYF. For the CDR3, the DNA is TGCGCCAGCAGCTTGGCACAGAACTCTGGAAACACCATATATTTT.

This clone has a handful of counts. This CDR3 is CASSQNTGELFF. The CDR3, as DNA: TGTGCCAGCAGTCAAAACACCGGGGAGCTGTTTTTT. The rearrangement joins TRBV12-3 or TRBV12-4 to TRBJ2-2; D remains ambiguous. Trimming shortened V by 5 bases and J by 2 bases, and 3 bases separated the two germline ends. The length of the CDR3 is 12 residues.

The V and J genes are TRBV27 and TRBJ2-3; 7 positions match TRBD1. CDR1 and CDR2 (germline): MNHEY, SMNVEV (reference sequence). J lost 2 bases, V lost 5 bases, and 7 bases had no gene match. The CDR3 has 15 amino acids. CDR3 DNA: TGTGCCAGCAGTCCCGGGGACAGCTTCACAGATACGCAGTATTTT. It translates to CASSPGDSFTDTQYF.

The V gene is TRBV14, the J gene TRBJ1-6, with D uncertain. The CDR3 is made up of 19 amino acids. Trimming pared 0 bases from V and 0 bases from J, leaving 15 bases between. Germline lookup yields CDR1 SGHDN and CDR2 FVKESK. The CDR3: CASSQDPTGWSSYNSPLHF. CDR3 coding DNA: TGTGCCAGCAGCCAAGATCCGACGGGGTGGAGCTCCTATAATTCACCCCTCCACTTT.

The rearrangement joins TRBV19 to TRBJ2-5, with 12 bases that match TRBD1. The CDR3 sequence is 14 residues long. Germline assignment: CDR1 LNHDA and CDR2 SQIVND (reference sequence). Germline trimming cut 3 bases from V and 4 bases from J; bases unmatched to any gene: 0. As DNA, the CDR3 is TGTGCCAGTAGTATGGGACAGGGGGCAGAGACCCAGTACTTC. This encodes CASSMGQGAETQYF.

This clone was counted a single time. V gene TRBV27 combines with J gene TRBJ2-3; D unresolved. CDR1 MNHEY and CDR2 SMNVEV come from the germline V gene (reference sequence). The CDR3 sequence is 14 residues long. V was clipped by 6 bases and J by 3 bases, with 13 bases between them. Written as DNA, the CDR3 is TGTGCCAGCAGAGAGCGACCAACAACAGATACGCAGTATTTT. Its protein product is CASRERPTTDTQYF.

The rearrangement links TRBV27 to TRBJ2-7; D is undetermined. This CDR3 has 15 amino acids. V lost 6 bases to trimming and J lost 2 bases, with 17 bases between them. Germline lookup yields CDR1 MNHEY and CDR2 SMNVEV (reference sequence). CDR3 amino acids: CASSPPNRPTYEQYF. The CDR3 nucleotides read TGTGCCAGCAGCCCGCCCAACCGTCCGACCTACGAGCAGTACTTC.

The chain couples TRBV28 to TRBJ2-7; unclear D gene. There are 12 residues in the CDR3. Germline V gives CDR1 MDHEN, CDR2 SYDVKM. V lost 2 bases, J lost 3 bases, and 5 bases lay in between. The CDR3 nucleotides are TGTGCCAGCAGTTTACCCAGCTACGAGCAGTACTTC. It is translated as CASSLPSYEQYF.

The CDR3 sequence: CASSQQDRGSPLHF. The DNA of the CDR3 is TGTGCCAGCAGCCAACAGGACAGGGGTTCACCCCTCCACTTT. The chain carries TRBV4-2 and TRBJ1-6; 9 nucleotides align to TRBD1. Germline CDR1 is LGHNA and CDR2 is YNFKEQ. The CDR3 loop spans 14 amino acids. Germline trimming cut 2 bases from V and 9 bases from J; bases unmatched to any gene: 2.

The V and J genes are TRBV28 and TRBJ2-1, with 8 bases aligning to TRBD1. The length of the CDR3 is 16 residues. J was trimmed by 3 bases and V by 6 bases; bases with no gene match: 10. CDR1 and CDR2 from the germline V gene are MDHEN and SYDVKM. The CDR3 loop is CASSLYRGTVYNEQFF. As DNA, the CDR3 is TGTGCCAGCAGCCTATACAGGGGGACGGTCTACAATGAGCAGTTCTTC.

This clone was picked up a small number of times. The V and J genes are TRBV24-1 and TRBJ2-2; 9 nucleotides agree with TRBD1. CDR1 and CDR2 from the germline V gene are KGHDR and SFDVKD. The CDR3 length is 18 residues. Losses at the gene ends were 1 base for V and 6 bases for J; bases not matched to a gene: 11. CDR3 sequence (DNA): TGTGCCACCAGTGATTTCCCGAGGACAGGGGTAAATCCCGGGGAGCTGTTTTTT. Its protein is CATSDFPRTGVNPGELFF.

The chain employs TRBV11-2 and TRBJ2-7; 7 nucleotides line up with TRBD1. Germline V gene sequence: CDR1 SGHAT, CDR2 FQNNGV. CDR3 size: 14 residues. After removal of 1 base from V and 5 bases from J, the junction contained 5 bases not matched to a gene. In nucleotides, the CDR3 is TGTGCCAGCAGCTTAGGAGGGGGCTTCCACGAGCAGTACTTC. Translated, it gives CASSLGGGFHEQYF.

This sequence joins TRBV28 and TRBJ1-4, with D possibly TRBD1 on 5 matching bases. This CDR3 is built from 16 residues. In germline, CDR1 is MDHEN, CDR2 SYDVKM. V lost 2 bases and J 1 base, leaving 11 bases between the germline ends. The CDR3 nucleotides are TGTGCCAGCAGTTTAGGAGGGGCCCTAACTAATGAAAAACTGTTTTTT. It is translated as CASSLGGALTNEKLFF.

CDR3 in DNA: TGCAGCGCAAGGACTAGCCGCCAGACCTACGAGCAGTACTTC. This gives the protein CSARTSRQTYEQYF. The chain employs TRBV29-1 and TRBJ2-7; TRBD2 aligns across 8 bases. The CDR3 is 14 amino acids. Losses at the gene ends were 7 bases for V and 2 bases for J; bases not matched to a gene: 10. Germline V gene sequence: CDR1 SQVTM, CDR2 ANQGSEA.

The rearrangement joins TRBV9 to TRBJ1-2, with 10 bases fitting TRBD1. Germline loops: CDR1 SGDLS, CDR2 YYNGEE. There are 15 residues in the CDR3. V lost 3 bases and J lost 1; bases outside the gene matches: 3. CDR3 in amino acids: CASSAGTGVNYGYTF. In nucleotides, the CDR3 is TGTGCCAGCAGCGCTGGGACAGGGGTTAACTATGGCTACACCTTC.

With regard to this clone: A single base separates this from a much larger clone, so it may be a read error. DNA for the CDR3: TGTGCCAGCAGCTTGGGGAACACCGGGGAGCTGTTTTTT. Translation gives CASSLGNTGELFF. V is TRBV7-3 and J is TRBJ2-2; D unclear. CDR1 is SGHTA and CDR2 is FQGTGA in the germline V gene. CDR3 length: 13 amino acids. V was pared by 3 bases and J by 1 base, with 3 bases between.

This chain connects TRBV11-3 to TRBJ1-1; possible D gene TRBD1, 6 bases. Trimming left V 5 bases short and J 13 bases short, with 20 bases between. Looked up from germline, CDR1 is SGHNT and CDR2 is YENEEA. The length of the CDR3 is 13 residues. Written as DNA, the CDR3 is TGTGCCAGCAGCACGGACAGCGGAAGAAGGCTTTTCTTT. This gives the protein CASSTDSGRRLFF.

The chain recombines TRBV9 with TRBJ2-3; 7 bases map to TRBD2. Per germline, CDR1 SGDLS and CDR2 YYNGEE. V shed 0 bases and J 5 bases; nucleotides not matched to a gene: 3. The CDR3 sequence is 14 residues long. The CDR3 here is CASSVDSGIDTQYF. The CDR3 DNA is TGTGCCAGCAGCGTAGACAGCGGGATAGATACGCAGTATTTT.

V usage is TRBV24-1 and J usage is TRBJ2-3; TRBD1 matches 7 bases. The CDR3 consists of 16 residues. Germline V gene data show CDR1 as KGHDR and CDR2 as SFDVKD. V shed 4 bases and J 7 bases; nucleotides not matched to a gene: 13. The CDR3 DNA follows: TGTGCCACCAGTGACTCTACAGGGGCCAACTGGTATACGCAGTATTTT. Protein: CATSDSTGANWYTQYF.

CDR3 loop: CASSLEGGREQYF. The CDR3 coding sequence is TGTGCCAGCAGCTTAGAGGGGGGGCGCGAGCAGTACTTC. The gene calls are TRBV7-2 and TRBJ2-7, with D possibly TRBD2 on 7 matching bases. CDR1 SGHTA and CDR2 FQGNSA come from the germline V gene. Trimming cost V 1 base and J 6 bases, with 10 bases left between them. The CDR3 has 13 residues. Full variable domain (remainder filled in from reference TRBV7-2 and TRBJ2-7): GAGVSQSPSNKVTEKGKDVELRCDPISGHTALYWYRQSLGQGLEFLIYFQGNSAPDKSGLPSDRFSAERTGGSVSTLTIQRTQQEDSAVYLCASSLEGGREQYFGPGTRLTVT.

The rearrangement links TRBV4-3 to TRBJ1-5, with D unclear. Trimming removed 0 bases from V and 5 bases from J, with 5 bases in between. This CDR3 region has 13 residues. Germline-derived CDR1 and CDR2 are LGHNA and YSLEER. The CDR3 DNA is TGCGCCAGCAGCCAAGATAGTTATCAGCCCCAGCATTTT. Translation gives CASSQDSYQPQHF.

The chain joins TRBV5-1 to TRBJ1-4, with 10 bases that match TRBD1. This CDR3 has 16 residues. CDR1 and CDR2 from the germline V gene are SGHRS and YFSETQ. V shed 0 bases and J 6 bases; nucleotides not matched to a gene: 5. The DNA of the CDR3 is TGCGCCAGCAGCTTGGGACAGGGGGCGCCGTATGAAAAACTGTTTTTT. This codes for CASSLGQGAPYEKLFF.